A single sample is the source of the 32 T cell receptor beta chains below, sequenced in a study of T cell responses to AZD1222 COVID-19 vaccine. Data came from immunoSEQ multiplex PCR; TCRdb stores just in-frame clones and leaves some out. This table holds about 99,000 clones, 70% to 90% found once. This specimen was peripheral blood, taken on day 0 of AZD1222 vaccination. These receptors originate from an adult in good health.

This chain uses TRBV5-1 with TRBJ1-6; D perhaps matches TRBD1 (5 bases). Germline loops: CDR1 SGHRS, CDR2 YFSETQ. The CDR3 sequence is 17 residues long. Trimming cost V 2 bases and J 5 bases, with 17 bases left between them. The CDR3 nucleotides are TGCGCCAGCAGCTTTTTTCCCCAGGGAGGTAATAATTCACCCCTCCACTTT. Amino acids: CASSFFPQGGNNSPLHF.

The V and J genes are TRBV15 and TRBJ1-5; 7 nucleotides match TRBD1. This CDR3 region has 14 residues. The germline CDR1 and CDR2 sequences are LNHNV and YYDKDF (reference sequence). Germline trimming cut 1 base from V and 5 bases from J; bases unmatched to any gene: 2. The CDR3 DNA is TGTGCCACCAGCAGAGTTGACAGGGATCAGCCCCAGCATTTT. It translates to CATSRVDRDQPQHF.

This clone was seen only a few times. This chain uses TRBV12-3 or TRBV12-4 with TRBJ1-2; no clear D. The CDR3 consists of 12 residues. Deletions cut 1 base from V and 5 bases from J, with 5 bases between. CDR3 nucleotides: TGTGCCAGCAGTTTAGGGGTGTATGGCTACACCTTC. Protein: CASSLGVYGYTF.

The CDR3 sequence: CASSQETGGVQETQYF. CDR3 DNA sequence: TGCGCCAGCAGCCAAGAGACAGGGGGCGTACAAGAGACCCAGTACTTC. This chain links TRBV4-1 with TRBJ2-5; 10 nucleotides align to TRBD1. J gave up 2 bases and V 0 bases, and 3 bases lay outside the gene matches. Germline CDR1 MGHRA, CDR2 YSYEKL. The CDR3 sequence is 16 residues long.

The gene calls are TRBV10-1 and TRBJ1-2; a possible D gene is TRBD1 (5 bases). Trimming removed 2 bases from V and 6 bases from J, with 10 bases in between. The germline V gene has CDR1 WNHNN and CDR2 SYGVQD (reference sequence). The CDR3 spans 13 residues. The CDR3 coding sequence is TGCGCCAGCAGTGAGCGGCAGGGTCATGGCTACACCTTC. Its translation: CASSERQGHGYTF.

The CDR3 here is CASSPAGIFSGNTIYF. The CDR3 nucleotides read TGTGCCAGCAGCCCGGCAGGGATTTTCTCTGGAAACACCATATATTTT. The chain employs TRBV5-8 and TRBJ1-3; D is possibly TRBD1 (5 bases). This CDR3 is built from 16 residues. In germline, CDR1 is SGHTS, CDR2 YDEGEE. V lost 4 bases and J lost 0, with 14 bases in between. The full variable domain, its missing parts supplied by reference TRBV5-8 and TRBJ1-3, is EAGVTQSPTHLIKTRGQQATLRCSPISGHTSVYWYQQALGLGLQFLLWYDEGEERNRGNFPPRFSGRQFPNYSSELNVNALELEDSALYLCASSPAGIFSGNTIYFGEGSWLTVV.

This chain uses TRBV27 with TRBJ2-7, with 11 positions matching TRBD2. The junction had 2 bases not matched to a gene; V was cut back by 6 bases and J by 4 bases. The germline V gene encodes CDR1 MNHEY and CDR2 SMNVEV (reference sequence). The CDR3 is 13 residues long. The chain's CDR3 is CASRRLAGYEQYF. The CDR3 DNA sequence: TGTGCCAGCAGGAGACTAGCGGGGTACGAGCAGTACTTC.

This clone was recorded only once. The chain couples TRBV13 to TRBJ2-2, with 7 bases fitting TRBD1. Germline CDR1 PRHDT, CDR2 FYEKMQ (reference sequence). The CDR3 totals 16 residues. The V segment lost 4 bases and the J segment 4 bases; nucleotides outside the gene matches: 9. The CDR3 DNA reads as TGTGCCAGCAGCTCCTTTACAGGGGTGGGCACCGGGGAGCTGTTTTTT. Protein product: CASSSFTGVGTGELFF.

This rearrangement joins TRBV5-1 to TRBJ1-4; 7 bases line up with TRBD1. Germline V gene data show CDR1 as SGHRS and CDR2 as YFSETQ. The J segment lost 7 bases and the V segment lost 0 bases, leaving 3 bases of the junction unmatched. The CDR3 runs to 14 residues. The CDR3 loop reads CASSLGQGSEKLFF. The CDR3, as DNA: TGCGCCAGCAGCTTGGGACAGGGAAGTGAAAAACTGTTTTTT.

V gene TRBV30 combines with J gene TRBJ1-5, with D maybe TRBD1 (5 bases). The CDR3 is 12 residues long. Germline loops: CDR1 GTSNPN, CDR2 SVGIG (reference sequence). The V gene lost 5 bases and the J gene lost 2 bases, with 7 bases spanning the gap. The chain's CDR3 is CAWDRGNQPQHF. The CDR3 DNA is TGTGCCTGGGACAGAGGCAATCAGCCCCAGCATTTT.

The V call is TRBV6-5, the J call TRBJ2-3; 8 nucleotides agree with TRBD2. Trimming took 6 bases from V and 2 from J; bases not matched to a gene: 7. There are 15 residues in the CDR3. The V gene's germline CDR1 is MNHEY and CDR2 SVGAGI. CDR3 DNA: TGTGCCAGCAGGCCACCGGGGGGGCCCACAGATACGCAGTATTTT. Translation gives CASRPPGGPTDTQYF.

The CDR3: CASSPRLLQPEFTYEQYF. Here the CDR3 DNA reads TGTGCCAGCTCACCTCGATTACTACAACCTGAGTTTACCTACGAGCAGTACTTC. The J gene is TRBJ2-7, the V gene TRBV18; D ambiguous. Germline V gene data show CDR1 as KGHSH and CDR2 as LQKENI. V lost 3 bases and J lost 2, with 23 bases in between. CDR3 length: 18 amino acids.

This clone was seen only once. CDR3: CASSKDRGVGETQYF. Here the CDR3 DNA reads TGTGCCAGCAGCAAGGACAGGGGAGTCGGGGAGACCCAGTACTTC. This chain links TRBV7-9 with TRBJ2-5, with 9 bases fitting TRBD1. Germline loops: CDR1 SEHNR, CDR2 FQNEAQ (reference sequence). The J segment lost 5 bases and the V segment lost 5 bases, leaving 9 bases of the junction unmatched. This CDR3 is 15 amino acids long.

CDR3 loop: CASSVSGGNYGYTF. The CDR3 DNA reads as TGTGCCAGCTCAGTTTCAGGGGGCAACTATGGCTACACCTTC. The genes are TRBV18 and TRBJ1-2; TRBD1 aligns across 8 bases. CDR1 KGHSH and CDR2 LQKENI come from the germline V gene. V dropped 5 bases and J dropped 2; count of bases not matched to a gene: 4. There are 14 residues in the CDR3.

The CDR3 coding sequence is TGTGCCTGGAGAGGGACGGCAATTCGCTCCTCTGGGGCCAACGTCCTGACTTTC. Amino acids: CAWRGTAIRSSGANVLTF. The rearrangement uses TRBV30 and TRBJ2-6; D may match TRBD1 or TRBD2 (5 bases each). Germline CDR1 and CDR2: GTSNPN and SVGIG (reference sequence). This CDR3 region has 18 residues. Trimming removed 3 bases from V and 0 bases from J, with 18 bases in between.

The chain is built from TRBV6-1 and TRBJ2-1; D might be TRBD2 (5 bases). The CDR3 has 14 amino acids. In germline, CDR1 is MNHNS, CDR2 SASEGT. Trimming took off 1 base at V and 7 bases at J, with 11 bases between the two ends. Here the CDR3 DNA reads TGTGCCAGCAGTGAAGGGCCTCGGGATAATGAGCAGTTCTTC. This codes for CASSEGPRDNEQFF.

J is TRBJ1-1 and V is TRBV7-9; 7 bases are a match to TRBD1. CDR1 is SEHNR, CDR2 FQNEAQ, per germline (reference sequence). V trimming: 4 bases; J trimming: 7 bases; junction bases outside the gene matches: 3. CDR3 size: 12 residues. The CDR3 DNA reads as TGTGCCAGCAGCTACGGGACAGATGAAGCTTTCTTT. This sequence encodes CASSYGTDEAFF.

V and J are TRBV6-2 or TRBV6-3 and TRBJ2-1; TRBD1 matches at 8 bases. This CDR3 is built from 16 residues. From germline, CDR1 is MNHEY and CDR2 SVGEGT. V lost 5 bases and J lost 3; bases outside the gene matches: 9. The CDR3 region is CASSAPITGGYNEQFF. The CDR3 DNA is TGTGCCAGCAGTGCGCCGATTACAGGGGGCTACAATGAGCAGTTCTTC.

V gene TRBV6-6 combines with J gene TRBJ1-1, with 7 positions matching TRBD1. Germline V gives CDR1 MNHNY, CDR2 SVGAGI (reference sequence). The CDR3 totals 16 residues. The V segment lost 2 bases and the J segment 3 bases; nucleotides outside the gene matches: 9. The CDR3 DNA sequence: TGTGCCAGCAGTTACCCAGAGTCAGGGGGACACACTGAAGCTTTCTTT. It translates to CASSYPESGGHTEAFF.

The rearrangement joins TRBV4-1 to TRBJ2-5, with D possibly TRBD2 on 6 matching bases. Germline values: CDR1 MGHRA, CDR2 YSYEKL. Deletions cut 2 bases from V and 1 base from J, with 14 bases between. The CDR3 is 16 residues long. The CDR3 sequence is CASSQPSGGSQETQYF. The DNA of the CDR3 is TGCGCCAGCAGCCAACCCAGTGGGGGGTCCCAAGAGACCCAGTACTTC.

The chain has TRBV27 and TRBJ1-5, with D unresolved. Trimming removed 4 bases from V and 4 bases from J, with 8 bases in between. The CDR3 contains 13 residues. Germline lookup yields CDR1 MNHEY and CDR2 SMNVEV (reference sequence). The CDR3 protein is CASSSRQNQPQHF. The CDR3 DNA follows: TGTGCCAGCAGTTCCCGCCAAAATCAGCCCCAGCATTTT.

This chain links TRBV7-9 with TRBJ2-2; D is ambiguous. There are 15 residues in the CDR3. Germline V gives CDR1 SEHNR, CDR2 FQNEAQ (reference sequence). Trimming removed 1 base from V and 0 bases from J, with 6 bases in between. The CDR3 bases are TGTGCCAGCAGCTTAGGGACGGCGAACACCGGGGAGCTGTTTTTT. Amino acid sequence: CASSLGTANTGELFF.

As regards this clone: The missing conserved phenylalanine or tryptophan at the end of this CDR3 makes a read error likely. The chain is built from TRBV6-5 and TRBJ1-6, with a possible D match to TRBD1 (6 bases). V was shortened by 2 bases and J by 10 bases, with 15 bases between the two germline ends. The CDR3 is made up of 15 amino acids. Per the germline V gene, CDR1 is MNHEY and CDR2 is SVGAGI. This CDR3 reads CASSYEGRGRSPLHL. DNA for the CDR3: TGTGCCAGCAGTTACGAGGGGAGGGGGAGGTCACCCCTCCACCTT.

This sequence joins TRBV4-2 and TRBJ2-1; 9 bases line up with TRBD1. The V gene's germline CDR1 is LGHNA and CDR2 YNFKEQ. This CDR3 region has 16 residues. V shed 3 bases and J 3 bases; nucleotides not matched to a gene: 6. CDR3 loop: CASSHVTGGNYNEQFF. The CDR3 DNA follows: TGTGCCAGCAGCCACGTGACAGGGGGAAACTACAATGAGCAGTTCTTC.

V gene TRBV6-5 combines with J gene TRBJ2-7, with a weak D call TRBD2 (5 bases). V lost 3 bases and J lost 5, with 11 bases in between. The CDR3 consists of 13 residues. CDR1 and CDR2 from the germline V gene are MNHEY and SVGAGI. CDR3 amino acids: CASSYPGIHEQYF. CDR3 sequence (DNA): TGTGCCAGCAGTTATCCGGGGATCCACGAGCAGTACTTC.

The chain combines TRBV19 with TRBJ2-5; TRBD1 might be the D (6 bases). V was clipped by 8 bases and J by 5 bases, with 12 bases between them. The CDR3 length is 12 residues. Germline CDR1 reads LNHDA; CDR2 reads SQIVND (reference sequence). The CDR3 sequence: CASRQAGETQYF. CDR3 DNA sequence: TGTGCCAGTCGACAGGCGGGCGAGACCCAGTACTTC.

The V gene is TRBV9, the J gene TRBJ1-3; unclear D gene. This CDR3 is built from 15 residues. The ends were cut back, 4 bases at V and 1 base at J, with 12 bases in the middle. Germline CDR1 and CDR2: SGDLS and YYNGEE. CDR3 nucleotide sequence: TGTGCCAGCAGCCCCCTCTGGGTTTCTGGAAACACCATATATTTT. It specifies CASSPLWVSGNTIYF.

A word on this clone: Mismatch with germline at one junction end may stem from a read error. The chain is built from TRBV5-4 and TRBJ2-7, with TRBD2 identical over 13 bases. The CDR3 has 12 amino acids. Germline-derived CDR1 and CDR2 are SGHNT and YYREEE (reference sequence). The CDR3, as DNA: TGTGCCAGCAGCTTTGGGACTAGCGGGGTTTATTTC. It translates to CASSFGTSGVYF.

The chain has TRBV27 and TRBJ1-2, with D perhaps TRBD1 (5 bases). V dropped 5 bases and J dropped 5 bases, with 15 bases sitting between them. CDR1 is MNHEY and CDR2 is SMNVEV in the germline V gene (reference sequence). This CDR3 is 14 amino acids long. CDR3 in amino acids: CASSPPGVDYGYTF. DNA of the CDR3: TGTGCCAGCAGTCCCCCGGGGGTCGATTATGGCTACACCTTC.

The chain carries TRBV9 and TRBJ2-1; TRBD2 is a possible D gene (7 bases). The germline V and J ends were trimmed by 3 bases and 6 bases, with 16 bases remaining between them. This CDR3 has 15 residues. Germline CDR1 reads SGDLS; CDR2 reads YYNGEE. This chain's CDR3 is CASSESGGAFNEQFF. The CDR3 DNA is TGTGCCAGCAGCGAAAGTGGGGGGGCCTTCAATGAGCAGTTCTTC. Complete variable domain (other parts from reference TRBV9 and TRBJ2-1): DSGVTQTPKHLITATGQRVTLRCSPRSGDLSVYWYQQSLDQGLQFLIQYYNGEERAKGNILERFSAQQFPDLHSELNLSSLELGDSALYFCASSESGGAFNEQFFGPGTRLTVL.

The chain employs TRBV5-1 and TRBJ2-4, with D tentatively TRBD1 (5 bases). Germline V CDR1 and CDR2: SGHRS, YFSETQ. The CDR3 loop spans 16 amino acids. V lost 2 bases and J lost 0, with 12 bases in between. The CDR3: CASSFGALLAKNIQYF. CDR3 bases: TGCGCCAGCAGCTTTGGGGCACTTCTAGCCAAAAACATTCAGTACTTC.

The V and J genes are TRBV2 and TRBJ2-4, with D perhaps matching TRBD1 (6 bases). The CDR3 length is 16 residues. The V gene's germline CDR1 is SNHLY and CDR2 FYNNEI. V shed 6 bases and J shed 4 bases, with 19 bases lying between them. For the CDR3, the DNA is TGTGCCAGCAGCTTTAGATTGTGGACAGAGAAAAACATTCAGTACTTC. Its translation: CASSFRLWTEKNIQYF.